This T cell receptor (beta chain) was documented in a study of T cells after posttransplantation cyclophosphamide. Points from the study as a whole: Later post-transplant blood repertoires were often dominated by donor CD8+ memory clones.

This clone has ten or more counts. Its antigen remains unknown. The related graft donor's blood sample was taken on the day of bone marrow donation. CDR3 size: 13 residues. Trimming pared 2 bases from V and 3 bases from J, leaving 8 bases between. Germline CDR1 and CDR2: LNHNV and YYDKDF (reference sequence). The repertoire was sequenced with immunoSEQ multiplex PCR; TCRdb's copy has only in-frame clones and lacks some. The sample has around 30,000 clones, none seen only once. The sample taken for sequencing was PBMCs. The TCR was taken from a woman in her sixties or seventies in good health, CMV-negative, and a related stem cell transplant donor. The chain recombines TRBV15 with TRBJ2-7; D not resolved. CDR3 nucleotides: TGTGCCACCAGCAGACGCGTGTTCTACGAGCAGTACTTC. Protein product: CATSRRVFYEQYF.